This T cell receptor (beta chain) was recovered during a study of Ad26.COV2.S vaccination and SARS-CoV-2 variants. Overall study context: Dosing was one shot or two shots 56 days apart.

The repertoire was sequenced with immunoSEQ multiplex PCR; TCRdb's copy has only in-frame clones and lacks some. Of about 680,000 clones in the sample, 89% were seen once. Treatment in this sample: 19 received Ad26.COV2.S at low or high dose, single or two shots; roughly 5 received placebo; per-sample allocation not given. After the first vaccine or placebo injection, samples were drawn on day 63. Comment on this clone: Other DNA sequences within the sample encode an identical CDR3.

Germline CDR1 is MNHEY and CDR2 is SMNVEV (reference sequence). V lost 4 bases, J lost 1 base, and 8 bases lay in between. The CDR3 has 14 amino acids. The source material was peripheral blood, sampled in a trial of Ad26.COV2.S vaccine versus placebo. The sequence was collected from a person between 18 and 59 years old who received the Ad26.COV2.S COVID-19 vaccine or a placebo. V and J are TRBV27 and TRBJ1-5, with TRBD1 as a possible D gene (6 bases). CDR3: CASSSTGSNQPQHF. CDR3 sequence (DNA): TGTGCCAGCAGTTCCACAGGGAGCAATCAGCCCCAGCATTTT.